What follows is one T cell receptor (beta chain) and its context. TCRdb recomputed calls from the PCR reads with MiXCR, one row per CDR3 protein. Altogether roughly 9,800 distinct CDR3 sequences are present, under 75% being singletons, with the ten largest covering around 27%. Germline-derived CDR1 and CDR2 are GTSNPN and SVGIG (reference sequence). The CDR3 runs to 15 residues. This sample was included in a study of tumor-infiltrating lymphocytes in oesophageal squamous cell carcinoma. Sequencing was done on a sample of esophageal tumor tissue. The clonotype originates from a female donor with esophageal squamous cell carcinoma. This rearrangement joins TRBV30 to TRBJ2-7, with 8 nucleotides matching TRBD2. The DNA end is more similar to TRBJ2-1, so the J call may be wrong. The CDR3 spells CAWSVGNSGKDEQFF. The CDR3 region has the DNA TGTGCCTGGAGTGTTGGAAATAGCGGGAAGGATGAGCAGTTCTTC.